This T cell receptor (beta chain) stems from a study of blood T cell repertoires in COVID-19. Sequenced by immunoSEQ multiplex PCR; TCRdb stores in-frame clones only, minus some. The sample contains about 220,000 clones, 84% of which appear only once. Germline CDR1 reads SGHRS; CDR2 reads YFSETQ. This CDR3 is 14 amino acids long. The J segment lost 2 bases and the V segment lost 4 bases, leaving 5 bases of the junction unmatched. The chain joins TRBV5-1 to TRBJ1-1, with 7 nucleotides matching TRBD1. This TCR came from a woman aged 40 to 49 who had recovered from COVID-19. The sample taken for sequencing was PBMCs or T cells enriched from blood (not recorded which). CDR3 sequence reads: CASSAGQTNTEAFF. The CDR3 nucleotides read TGCGCCAGCAGCGCGGGACAGACCAACACTGAAGCTTTCTTT.